This TCR beta chain comes out of a study of T-cell reconstitution after alpha-beta-depleted transplantation in children (dated by TCRdb to about 2016). Turning to the overall study: T-cell immune reconstitution after TCRalphabeta/CD19-depleted allogeneic hematopoietic cell transplantation in children was quantitatively tracked in the study by means of TCR repertoire profiling. Summary of the overall study and its limitations: Hyperexpanded clone frequencies declined over subsequent months; after one year, T-cell counts and TCRbeta diversity were mostly attributed to newly produced T cells. Apparently early alphabetaT-cell count recovery about two months after transplant reportedly relied on only several hundred rapidly expanded clones derived from non-depleted graft cells. In some patients, the high TCRbeta diversity seen at day 60 was put down to recipient T cells and intrathymic progenitors that had survived conditioning.

Libraries were made using PCR. These reads were obtained on an Illumina HiSeq 2500. Molecular barcoding was employed in the preparation of TCR libraries, with unique molecular identifiers being used to normalize TCRbeta repertoire quantification. The public reads were reprocessed in TCRdb via fastp at Q25 and MiXCR, keeping in-frame beta chains. When rows share a CDR3 protein, they turn into one entry using the most common DNA and genes. This sample gives around 200,000 distinct CDR3 sequences in total; 11% of them show up just once. Clones ranked in the top ten supply 28% of the sample. Trimmed from V: 8 bases; trimmed from J: 9 bases; junction bases lacking a gene match: 13. Including the terminal cysteine and phenylalanine, the CDR3 comprises 14 residues. The read is trimmed to its CDR3 DNA, 42 bases read in frame from base 1. Reading the germline V gene gives CDR1 SQVTM and CDR2 ANQGSEA. The label giving this sample's treatment or condition can be read as: allogeneic hematopoietic cell transplantation with graft depleted of TCRalphabeta T cells and CD19 B cells. The transplant recipients were children given TCRalphabeta/CD19-depleted allogeneic hematopoietic cell grafts.

This clonotype occurred many times. The antigen it recognizes is unknown. Nothing much larger sits one base from this clone, and base qualities are not available. This material consisted of PBMCs, taken before TCRalphabeta/CD19-depleted stem cell transplant. The chain couples TRBV29-1 to TRBJ2-1, and TRBD2 aligns with 10 junction nucleotides. This clonotype originated in a child in the first two years of life with acute myeloid leukemia, due to receive a stem cell transplant. Here is the DNA: TGCAGCATCCTGGAGCGGGGGGGACTCAGTGAGCAGTTCTTC. This yields the protein CSILERGGLSEQFF.